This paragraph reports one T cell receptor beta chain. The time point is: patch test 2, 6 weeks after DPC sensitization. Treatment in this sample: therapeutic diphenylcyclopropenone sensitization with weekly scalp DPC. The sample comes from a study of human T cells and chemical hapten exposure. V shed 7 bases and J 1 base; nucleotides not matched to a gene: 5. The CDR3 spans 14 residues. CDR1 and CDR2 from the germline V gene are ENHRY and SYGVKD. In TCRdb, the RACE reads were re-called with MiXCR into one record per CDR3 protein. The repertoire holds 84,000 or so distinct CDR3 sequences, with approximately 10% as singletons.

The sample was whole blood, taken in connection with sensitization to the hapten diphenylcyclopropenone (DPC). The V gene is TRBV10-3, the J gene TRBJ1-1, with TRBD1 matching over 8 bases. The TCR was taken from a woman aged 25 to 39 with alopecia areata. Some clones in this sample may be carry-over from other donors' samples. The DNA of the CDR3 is TGTGCCATCAAGAGACAGGGGACGAACACTGAAGCTTTCTTT. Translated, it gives CAIKRQGTNTEAFF.